This entry concerns a single T cell receptor beta chain. Its antigen target is currently unknown. It has no much larger one-base neighbor in the sample; base qualities were not kept. This specimen belongs to a study of identifying expanded T cells in peripheral blood (dated by TCRdb to the late 2010s). At the level of the whole study: Technical replicates were generated by sequencing separate aliquots of the same genomic DNA pool, and four replicates were compared pairwise.

Study-level results and caveats: In all healthy donors, the variance in clone template counts between samples taken two weeks apart rose significantly as total template count increased. The authors expected biological variance in healthy repertoires might increase further over much longer intervals such as months to years. Across all healthy-donor time intervals, the beta-binomial model significantly lowered both the number of clones called differentially abundant and the false-positive rate. The binomial model flagged about 1.2 differentially abundant clones between technical replicates, compared with about 16 over roughly 2 weeks and 18 to 20 over approximately four weeks.

The germline V gene encodes CDR1 LNHDA and CDR2 SQIVND (reference sequence). The germline V end is reduced by 0 bases and the J end by 4 bases; junction bases left unmatched: 10. The cysteine opens and the phenylalanine closes a CDR3 of 19 amino acids. This entry keeps only the CDR3 DNA: 57 bases, framed from base 1. During the collection period, no infections or other immune events were recorded for the healthy donors. To calibrate time-dependent variance in a beta-binomial model of T-cell clone differential abundance, blood repertoires from healthy donors were used as a training cohort. The training cohort included around ten healthy donors, of whom 3 were female and 7 were male. Donor ages ranged from about 29 to 65 years, with an average of approximately 43 years. Whole blood from each healthy donor was obtained from a commercial supplier and was collected at three time points approximately 13 days apart. Genomic DNA was extracted from unsorted whole blood for immunosequencing.

The immunoSEQ Assay, which relies on bias-controlled multiplex PCR amplification of genomic DNA, was used to profile TCRbeta CDR3 regions. From the authors' description of their analysis: The absolute abundance of each unique TCRbeta CDR3 region was quantified after sequences were collapsed and filtered. Differential abundance was assessed using a binomial (Fisher-equivalent) model and a beta-binomial model in which time-dependent variance fitted from healthy donors was added. Clones with fewer than 5 combined templates were removed, and differential abundance was called for clones with a Benjamini-Hochberg FDR below 0.01. In the beta-binomial model, variance was expressed as a function of the total template count across the two samples, in the form v = (b*log(k)+a)^2. What TCRdb holds here is the immuneACCESS table cut down to in-frame rearrangements. Part of the clones is not present; checked against another copy, under half of the missing clones reflect an unresolved V gene, and the others are unexplained. V and J calls and clone size come straight from that table; D and trimming were deduced from the DNA. The sample table shows 85,000 to 120,000 clones, and roughly 88% are seen once. The top ten clonotypes cover roughly 13% of the sample.

The chain is assembled from TRBV19 and TRBJ2-6; a stretch of 9 junction bases matches TRBD1. The sequenced material came from blood. The sequence derives from a person aged 18 to 70 in good health. The CDR3 protein sequence reads: CASSIDPGTGSPGANVLTF. The base sequence is TGTGCCAGTAGTATAGATCCGGGGACAGGGTCCCCGGGGGCCAACGTCCTGACTTTC.